This T cell receptor beta chain was recovered during a study of T cell responses to AZD1222 COVID-19 vaccine. On this clone: Its antigen is unknown.

Study-wide results and caveats: Females made up more of the donors, who were largely white British, and clonal diversity may have come out too low. The breadth and depth of Spike-specific TCRs increased once two AZD1222 doses had been given.

The germline CDR1 and CDR2 sequences are ENHRY and SYGVKD. The CDR3 length is 17 residues. V gave up 5 bases and J gave up 3 bases, with 19 bases separating them. Assay used: immunoSEQ multiplex PCR; TCRdb lists only in-frame clones, some missing. The sample includes about 150,000 clones, 70% to 90% of them seen just once. This receptor was obtained from an adult in good health. V gene TRBV10-3 combines with J gene TRBJ2-2; D perhaps matches TRBD1 (7 bases). The starting material was peripheral blood, obtained on day 0 of MenACWY control vaccination. The CDR3 loop is CAISYATGSGYTGELFF. The CDR3, as DNA: TGTGCCATCAGTTACGCGACAGGGAGCGGGTACACCGGGGAGCTGTTTTTT.